A selection of T cell receptor beta chains follows, all from one sample in a study of STAT5B mutations in CD4+ large granular lymphocyte leukemia. Here immunoSEQ multiplex PCR was the method, and the copy in TCRdb shows in-frame clones only, minus some. This table has more than 25,000 clones, roughly three quarters appearing once. The sample taken for sequencing was CD4+ T cells from blood buffy coats. Source of these receptors: a human donor in good health. Each CDR3 is given with its conserved first and last residue. A D gene is named only where the DNA matches it firmly. Expanded clones get a size class; other rows say once, few or many, or leave the size out.

V gene	J gene	D gene	clone size	CDR3 protein	CDR3 DNA
TRBV5-1	TRBJ1-4	NA	NA	CASREGQFNEKLFF	TGCGCCAGCAGGGAAGGACAGTTTAATGAAAAACTGTTTTTT
TRBV11-2	TRBJ1-3	NA	once	CASSLAPGSGNTIYF	TGTGCCAGCAGCTTAGCGCCGGGATCTGGAAACACCATATATTTT
TRBV5-4	TRBJ1-2	NA	NA	CASSWGGPYGYTF	TGTGCCAGCAGCTGGGGCGGACCTTATGGCTACACCTTC
TRBV5-1	TRBJ2-3	NA	NA	CASNRGPSTDTQYF	TGCGCCAGCAACCGGGGGCCTAGCACAGATACGCAGTATTTT
TRBV6-5	TRBJ2-3	NA	NA	CASSPVGPSTDTQYF	TGTGCCAGCAGTCCGGTTGGACCTAGCACAGATACGCAGTATTTT
TRBV6-1	TRBJ2-7	TRBD2	once	CASSEAGGTIYEQYF	TGTGCCAGCAGTGAAGCGGGGGGGACTATCTACGAGCAGTACTTC
TRBV14	TRBJ2-5	NA	NA	CASSRFGVKTQYF	TGTGCCAGCAGCCGGTTTGGGGTGAAGACCCAGTACTTC
TRBV19	TRBJ1-2	NA	few	CASTRKGLSVVDGYTF	TGTGCCAGTACTCGGAAAGGCCTCTCTGTTGTGGATGGCTACACCTTC
TRBV5-1	TRBJ1-5	NA	NA	CASSLVADQPQHF	TGCGCCAGCAGCTTGGTCGCCGATCAGCCCCAGCATTTT
TRBV7-2	TRBJ1-5	NA	few	CASSLGGGRDQPQHF	TGTGCCAGCAGCTTAGGTGGGGGCAGGGATCAGCCCCAGCATTTT
TRBV25-1	TRBJ2-3	TRBD2	NA	CASSDQRGSYTDTQYF	TGTGCCAGCAGTGATCAGCGGGGGTCCTACACAGATACGCAGTATTTT
TRBV4-2	TRBJ2-2	TRBD1	NA	CASSQDRGTGGITGELFF	TGTGCCAGCAGCCAAGATCGCGGGACAGGGGGCATCACCGGGGAGCTGTTTTTT
TRBV27	TRBJ1-6	NA	NA	CASRQRKTDSFNSPLHF	TGTGCCAGCAGGCAACGAAAGACAGACTCTTTTAATTCACCCCTCCACTTT
TRBV10-2	TRBJ2-7	TRBD1	NA	CASSEDRGSSYEQYF	TGCGCCAGCAGTGAAGACAGGGGTAGCTCCTACGAGCAGTACTTC
TRBV19	TRBJ1-3	NA	few	CASTSVSSGNTIYF	TGTGCCAGTACCTCCGTAAGCTCTGGAAACACCATATATTTT
TRBV4-2	TRBJ2-3	NA	NA	CASSHPSTDTQYF	TGTGCCAGCAGCCACCCCAGCACAGATACGCAGTATTTT
TRBV18	TRBJ2-3	NA	NA	CASSPTSTSTDTQYF	TGTGCCAGCTCACCAACATCTACTAGCACAGATACGCAGTATTTT
TRBV19	TRBJ1-2	NA	few	CASSVRDVYGYTF	TGTGCCAGTAGTGTCCGGGACGTCTATGGCTACACCTTC
TRBV10-3	TRBJ2-3	NA	few	CAARPGNTDTQYF	TGTGCCGCCCGACCGGGTAACACAGATACGCAGTATTTT
TRBV7-2	TRBJ2-3	TRBD2	NA	CASSSGLASTDTQYF	TGTGCCAGCAGCTCCGGACTAGCGAGCACAGATACGCAGTATTTT
TRBV29-1	TRBJ2-3	NA	NA	CSVLFLGGVTQYF	TGCAGCGTTCTCTTTTTGGGGGGAGTAACGCAGTATTTT
TRBV5-6	TRBJ2-1	TRBD2	NA	CASSLGAGGSYNEQFF	TGTGCCAGCAGCTTGGGAGCGGGGGGCTCCTACAATGAGCAGTTCTTC
TRBV5-1	TRBJ1-2	NA	NA	CASSLDNYGYTF	TGCGCCAGCAGCTTGGATAACTATGGCTACACCTTC
TRBV19	TRBJ2-7	NA	NA	CASSTRGEQYF	TGTGCCAGTAGTACCAGGGGCGAGCAGTACTTC
TRBV18	TRBJ1-2	NA	NA	CASSPLGSRDNTGYTF	TGTGCCAGCTCACCACTGGGGTCTCGGGACAACACTGGCTACACCTTC